This T cell receptor (beta chain) was recovered during a study of response to subunit inactivated influenza vaccine. The sample holds many counts of this clonotype. The CDR3 has 13 residues. Trimming left V 0 bases short and J 4 bases short, with 7 bases between. Germline V CDR1 and CDR2: DFQATT, SNEGSKA (reference sequence). One entry per CDR3 protein results from TCRdb running MiXCR on the RT-PCR reads. The repertoire holds approximately 570,000 distinct CDR3 sequences, with 7.5% to 8.5% as singletons. The TCR comes from a man between 45 and 75 years old who received an inactivated influenza vaccine. The rearrangement uses TRBV20-1 and TRBJ1-3, with D uncertain. Sequenced material: PBMCs from blood, taken about 23 months after vaccination. The CDR3 DNA follows: TGCAGTGCTAGAGATTTTTACGGAAACACCATATATTTT. Translation: CSARDFYGNTIYF.